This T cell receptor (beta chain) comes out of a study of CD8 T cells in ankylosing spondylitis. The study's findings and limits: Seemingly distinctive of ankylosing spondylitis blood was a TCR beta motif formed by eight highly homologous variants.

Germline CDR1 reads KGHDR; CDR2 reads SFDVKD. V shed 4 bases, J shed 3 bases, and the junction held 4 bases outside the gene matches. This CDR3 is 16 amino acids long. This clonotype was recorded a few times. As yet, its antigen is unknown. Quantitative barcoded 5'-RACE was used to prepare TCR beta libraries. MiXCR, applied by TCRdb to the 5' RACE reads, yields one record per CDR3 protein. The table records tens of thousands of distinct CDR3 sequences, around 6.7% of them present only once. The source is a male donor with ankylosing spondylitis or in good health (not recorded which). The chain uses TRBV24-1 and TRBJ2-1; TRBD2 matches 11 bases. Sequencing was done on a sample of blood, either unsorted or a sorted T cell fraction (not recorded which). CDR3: CATSDRTSGLYNEQFF. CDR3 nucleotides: TGTGCCACCAGTGACCGGACTAGCGGGCTCTACAATGAGCAGTTCTTC.